This T cell receptor beta chain was sequenced during a study of control samples from healthy donors and cancer patients. This clone was observed a single time. The protocol was immunoSEQ multiplex PCR, while the TCRdb copy is restricted to in-frame clones and leaves out a portion. The table has 150,000 to 200,000 clones, about 91% seen once; the top ten hold roughly 2%. From germline, CDR1 is LGHDT and CDR2 YNNKEL (reference sequence). V was clipped by 4 bases and J by 10 bases; unmatched bases: 17. The CDR3 runs 16 residues. The sequencing sample was made of blood. V usage is TRBV3-1 (or the pseudogene TRBV3-2) and J usage is TRBJ1-1, with 8 bases that match TRBD1. The origin of this receptor is a woman in her forties in good health. Written as DNA, the CDR3 is TGTGCCAGCAGCCCCTTGGGGACAGGCCCAACCAAAGGAGCTTTCTTT. It codes for CASSPLGTGPTKGAFF.